The 22 T cell receptor beta chains given below trace back to one sample, sequenced in a study of tumor-infiltrating lymphocytes in primary liver carcinoma. The investigators made TCR beta cDNA from 400 to 550 ng total RNA, using a constant-region primer. Construction of TCR beta libraries relied on three successive nested multiplex PCR rounds employing slightly modified ARM-PCR. Primers for the first two PCR rounds were TRBV1-TRBV30 forward primers and a C-beta reverse primer (about 9 cycles per round). One entry per CDR3 protein, called by TCRdb with MiXCR from the multiplex PCR reads. The sample shows 330,000 or so distinct CDR3 sequences, roughly 61% of them seen only once. Unsorted whole blood served as the source of blood RNA, and germline DNA was extracted as well. The material sequenced was peripheral blood. The receptor source for this set is a man aged 35 to 55 with primary liver carcinoma and hepatitis B virus infection.

This chain joins TRBV11-1 and TRBJ1-2, with D tentatively TRBD1 (5 bases). The germline V gene has CDR1 SGHAT and CDR2 FQDESV (reference sequence). V lost 9 bases, J lost 4 bases, and 15 bases lay in between. CDR3 size: 13 residues. The CDR3 nucleotides are TGTGCCAGTAGCCTGGACATCAGCTATGGCTACACCTTC. This translates into CASSLDISYGYTF.

On this clonotype itself: This may be a read error, as it is one base from a much larger clone. J is TRBJ2-6 and V is TRBV6-6; 10 bases map to TRBD1. In germline, CDR1 is MNHNY, CDR2 SVGAGI (reference sequence). The CDR3 contains 20 residues. The CDR3 here is CPSTTILSGTGVAGANVLTF. The CDR3 DNA reads TGTCCCAGCACTACGATCCTATCCGGGACAGGGGTGGCTGGGGCCAACGTCCTGACTTTC.

V and J are TRBV5-1 and TRBJ2-7; D call uncertain. Trimming stripped 1 base from V and 0 bases from J, with 14 bases between. CDR1 and CDR2 (germline): SGHRS, YFSETQ. This CDR3 spans 16 amino acids. CDR3 sequence: CASSLILGGSSYEQYF. In DNA, the CDR3 is TGCGCCAGCAGCTTGATTCTCGGCGGTAGCTCCTACGAGCAGTACTTC.

This clonotype was observed at least ten times. V gene TRBV10-3 combines with J gene TRBJ2-2; 7 positions agree with TRBD1. The CDR3 runs 15 residues. CDR1 is ENHRY, CDR2 SYGVKD, per germline. V shed 6 bases and J 0 bases; nucleotides not matched to a gene: 4. CDR3 DNA sequence: TGTGCCATCAGGAAGGACAGGCCGAACACCGGGGAGCTGTTTTTT. This encodes CAIRKDRPNTGELFF.

The sample holds one count of this clonotype. V is TRBV28 and J is TRBJ2-7; D perhaps matches TRBD2 (6 bases). The V gene's germline CDR1 is MDHEN and CDR2 SYDVKM. V gave up 6 bases and J gave up 12 bases, with 24 bases separating them. CDR3 length equals 14 residues. CDR3 in amino acids: CASSSSGEDHAAYF. CDR3 in DNA: TGTGCCAGCAGCTCTTCGGGGGAGGACCACGCCGCGTACTTC.

About this clonotype: At one end, the junction sequence differs from germline, possibly due to a read error. The rearrangement joins TRBV11-2 to TRBJ1-1; D is ambiguous. CDR1 is SGHAT and CDR2 is FQNNGV in the germline V gene. This CDR3 comprises 15 residues. CDR3 region: CASRSRTGGNSEAFF. The CDR3 DNA follows: TGTGCCAGCAGGTCGCGGACGGGCGGGAACAGTGAAGCTTTCTTT.

This clonotype was counted between two and nine times. A single base separates this from a much larger clone, so it may be a read error. The chain employs TRBV6-6 and TRBJ2-3; D gene ambiguous. The CDR3 is 12 residues long. V was pared by 6 bases and J by 6 bases, with 10 bases between. Germline V gene data show CDR1 as MNHNY and CDR2 as SVGAGI (reference sequence). The DNA of the CDR3 is TGTGCCAGCAGCCTGGATGGTGATACGCAGTATTTT. It yields the protein CASSLDGDTQYF.

To note about this clonotype: One end of the junction does not line up with germline, which may come from a read error. The genes are TRBV11-1 and TRBJ2-2, with D perhaps assigned TRBD1 or TRBD2 (6 bases each). This CDR3 comprises 15 residues. Germline V gene lookup returns CDR1 SGHAT and CDR2 FQDESV (reference sequence). CDR3 in amino acids: CTSSPEGGIIGELFF. CDR3 in DNA: TGTACCAGCAGTCCGGAGGGGGGAATTATCGGGGAGCTGTTTTTT.

DNA for the CDR3: TGCGCCGGCAACGATCTGGACAGGGGGTTAACAGGGAAGCTGTTTTTT. Protein product: CAGNDLDRGLTGKLFF. The chain joins TRBV4-1 to TRBJ2-2; 10 nucleotides line up with TRBD1. The CDR3 consists of 16 residues. In germline, CDR1 is MGHRA, CDR2 YSYEKL. V trimming: 11 bases; J trimming: 12 bases; junction bases outside the gene matches: 21.

As for this clonotype: A much bigger clone sits one base away, suggesting this may be a read error. The chain uses TRBV6-6 and TRBJ2-7; TRBD2 aligns across 13 bases. CDR1 and CDR2 (germline): MNHNY, SVGAGI (reference sequence). V trimming: 2 bases; J trimming: 6 bases; junction bases outside the gene matches: 10. The CDR3 extends over 17 amino acids. The CDR3 sequence: CASSYKRTSGSPCEQYF. For the CDR3, the DNA is TGTGCCAGCAGTTACAAGAGGACTAGCGGGAGTCCCTGCGAGCAGTACTTC.

As concerns this clonotype: Lacking the conserved final phenylalanine or tryptophan, this CDR3 likely reflects a read error. The CDR3 reads CASRGTGGSYEQYS. The CDR3 bases are TGTGCCAGCAGGGGGACAGGGGGATCCTACGAGCAGTACTCC. The chain joins TRBV6-2 or TRBV6-3 to TRBJ2-7, with 11 nucleotides matching TRBD1. Germline V gene sequence: CDR1 MNHEY, CDR2 SVGEGT. The CDR3 is 14 residues long. Trimming took 6 bases from V and 1 from J; bases not matched to a gene: 2.

Turning to this clonotype: This may be a read error: a much more frequent sequence differs by one nucleotide. The CDR3 carries no conserved terminal phenylalanine or tryptophan, so it likely arises from a read error. The rearrangement uses TRBV4-3 and TRBJ2-3, with D perhaps given as TRBD1 or TRBD2 (5 bases each). Trimming left V 7 bases short and J 1 base short, with 12 bases between. CDR1 is LGHNA and CDR2 is YSLEER in the germline V gene. The length of the CDR3 is 14 residues. CDR3 DNA: TGCGCCAGCAACCGGGACGTGGGCACAGATACGCAGTATTTG. Its translation is CASNRDVGTDTQYL.

This clonotype showed up just a few times. The gene calls are TRBV7-9 and TRBJ2-1; 8 nucleotides match TRBD2. This CDR3 region has 15 residues. Trimming took 4 bases from V and 6 from J; bases not matched to a gene: 8. Germline CDR1 SEHNR, CDR2 FQNEAQ (reference sequence). The CDR3 nucleotides read TGTGCCAGCAGCTCTACTAGCGGAGGCGTCAATGAGCAGTTCTTC. Protein: CASSSTSGGVNEQFF.

As regards this clonotype: One junction end disagrees with the germline gene, perhaps due to a read error. The chain employs TRBV29-1 and TRBJ2-3; 7 positions agree with TRBD2. CDR3 length equals 15 residues. Germline values: CDR1 SQVTM, CDR2 ANQGSEA. The DNA for the CDR3 is TGCAGTGTTGTAGCGGGCGGGAGCTCCGCAGATACGCAGTATTTT. Translating gives CSVVAGGSSADTQYF.

The J gene is TRBJ2-6, the V gene TRBV12-3 or TRBV12-4; 7 bases align to TRBD2. V was pared by 4 bases and J by 0 bases, with 6 bases of the junction left unmatched. This CDR3 is 17 amino acids long. The CDR3 DNA follows: TGTGCCAGCAGTTCGGACACGGGGGGCTCTGGGGCCAACGTCCTGACTTTC. This sequence encodes CASSSDTGGSGANVLTF.

This clonotype was counted many times. The V call is TRBV4-3, the J call TRBJ2-1, with a possible D match to TRBD1 (5 bases). V was clipped by 1 base and J by 4 bases, with 17 bases between them. The V gene's germline CDR1 is LGHNA and CDR2 YSLEER. This CDR3 comprises 17 residues. CDR3 sequence reads: CASSQGLGEGRYNEQFF. The CDR3 DNA sequence: TGCGCCAGCAGCCAAGGGTTAGGGGAAGGGCGGTACAATGAGCAGTTCTTC.

As concerns this clonotype: The junction does not match germline at one end; this may be a read error. The CDR3, as DNA: TGCGGCGTTGAAGATCCGCTGCCAAAAGGGACAGGGGGCCAATCCTATGGCTACACCTTC. Protein product: CGVEDPLPKGTGGQSYGYTF. V and J are TRBV29-1 and TRBJ1-2; 12 bases agree with TRBD1. Germline V lookup: CDR1 SQVTM, CDR2 ANQGSEA. The CDR3 sequence is 20 residues long.

This clonotype was recorded many times. The chain recombines TRBV12-3 or TRBV12-4 with TRBJ2-4; 8 bases line up with TRBD2. The V gene end was trimmed by 10 bases and the J gene end by 1 base; junction bases not matched to a gene: 15. The CDR3 covers 17 residues. In DNA, the CDR3 is TGTGCCACTACTTTGGAGGGTAGCGGGATTGCCAAAAACATTCAGTACTTC. Protein product: CATTLEGSGIAKNIQYF.

Turning to this clonotype: This CDR3 fails to terminate in the conserved phenylalanine or tryptophan, so it likely reflects a read error. It is unclear where the CDR3 begins or ends on the DNA, so no DNA is shown, and the CDR3 is as TCRdb lists it. The chain is built from TRBV11-2 and TRBJ1-5. The CDR3 is 13 amino acids long, termini counted. CDR1 and CDR2 from the germline V gene are SGHAT and FQNNGV. The CDR3 region is CASSLMVEQPQHC.

V gene TRBV5-1 combines with J gene TRBJ2-3, with 12 bases that match TRBD2. The CDR3 consists of 15 residues. V lost 4 bases, J lost 6 bases, and 6 bases stayed unmatched. Germline CDR1 is SGHRS and CDR2 is YFSETQ. The CDR3 DNA reads as TGCGCCAGCAGCCTCAGACTAGCGGGAGTGGATACGCAGTATTTT. The encoded protein is CASSLRLAGVDTQYF. Based on the CDR3 plus reference TRBV5-1 and TRBJ2-3, the full variable domain is KAGVTQTPRYLIKTRGQQVTLSCSPISGHRSVSWYQQTPGQGLQFLFEYFSETQRNKGNFPGRFSGRQFSNSRSEMNVSTLELGDSALYLCASSLRLAGVDTQYFGPGTRLTVL.

This clonotype was counted many times. This chain links TRBV4-3 with TRBJ2-5; 9 bases map to TRBD2. Germline V lookup: CDR1 LGHNA, CDR2 YSLEER. V was pared by 0 bases and J by 4 bases, with 12 bases of the junction left unmatched. The CDR3 extends over 18 amino acids. Written as DNA, the CDR3 is TGCGCCAGCAGCCAAGATCTACGCGGGAGGGCCTTGGGAGAGACCCAGTACTTC. It specifies CASSQDLRGRALGETQYF.

Notes on this clonotype: A much larger clone differs from this one at a single base, so this may be a read error. The chain couples TRBV5-5 to TRBJ2-7; D might be TRBD1 (6 bases). Trimming shortened V by 0 bases and J by 4 bases, and 23 bases separated the two germline ends. CDR1 and CDR2 (germline): SGHKS, YYEKEE (reference sequence). The CDR3 spans 18 residues. This chain's CDR3 is CASSLGPFWDTERYEQYF. CDR3 nucleotide sequence: TGTGCCAGCAGCTTGGGTCCCTTTTGGGACACGGAACGATACGAGCAGTACTTC.